Presented here are 29 T cell receptor beta chains from one specimen sequenced in a study of T cell responses to AZD1222 COVID-19 vaccine. Assay used: immunoSEQ multiplex PCR; TCRdb lists only in-frame clones, some missing. The sample includes under 200,000 clones, around 90% of them seen just once. The source was peripheral blood, collected 28 days after the second AZD1222 dose. Receptors were obtained from an adult who received the AZD1222 COVID-19 vaccine.

V is TRBV2 and J is TRBJ2-4, with D perhaps TRBD2 (5 bases). The CDR3 has 13 amino acids. The germline V gene has CDR1 SNHLY and CDR2 FYNNEI. V shed 7 bases and J shed 7 bases, with 14 bases lying between them. CDR3 sequence: CASTEGTWNIQYF. CDR3 sequence (DNA): TGTGCCAGCACCGAGGGCACCTGGAACATTCAGTACTTC.

The chain couples TRBV6-4 to TRBJ2-1; 8 bases align to TRBD2. V lost 6 bases, J lost 0 bases, and 13 bases stayed unmatched. The germline V gene has CDR1 MRHNA and CDR2 SNTAGT. The CDR3 sequence is 18 residues long. CDR3: CASRELTSEFSSYNEQFF. Here the CDR3 DNA reads TGTGCCAGCAGAGAACTGACTAGCGAGTTTAGCTCCTACAATGAGCAGTTCTTC.

The V call is TRBV4-1, the J call TRBJ1-1, with D perhaps TRBD1 (5 bases). The germline gives CDR1 MGHRA, CDR2 YSYEKL. This CDR3 is built from 17 residues. V lost 1 base to trimming and J lost 1 base, with 16 bases between them. The CDR3 spells CASSQVRGRRGNTEAFF. The CDR3, as DNA: TGCGCCAGCAGCCAAGTCCGGGGACGGCGGGGGAACACTGAAGCTTTCTTT.

The chain couples TRBV6-5 to TRBJ1-6, with 10 bases matching TRBD1. J was trimmed by 9 bases and V by 5 bases; bases with no gene match: 7. The CDR3 is 15 residues long. Germline V gene data show CDR1 as MNHEY and CDR2 as SVGAGI. The CDR3 bases are TGTGCCAGCAGTAAGGGACAGGGGAAAAGTTCACCCCTCCACTTT. Encoded protein: CASSKGQGKSSPLHF.

The J gene is TRBJ1-2, the V gene TRBV9; 9 bases are a match to TRBD1. The length of the CDR3 is 15 residues. V lost 1 base to trimming and J lost 8 bases; unmatched junction nucleotides: 9. Germline CDR1 and CDR2: SGDLS and YYNGEE. CDR3 sequence (DNA): TGTGCCAGCAGCGTAACGGACAGGGGTTGGGAAGGCTACACCTTC. Residues: CASSVTDRGWEGYTF.

The V call is TRBV18, the J call TRBJ1-3; the D gene is possibly TRBD1 (5 bases). Trimming cost V 6 bases and J 6 bases, with 9 bases left between them. Germline loops: CDR1 KGHSH, CDR2 LQKENI. The CDR3 is 12 amino acids. The CDR3 DNA follows: TGTGCCAGCTCCGTACAGGAAAACACCATATATTTT. Its protein is CASSVQENTIYF.

The chain uses TRBV4-3 and TRBJ2-1, with TRBD1 matching 9 bases. This CDR3 comprises 14 residues. J lost 8 bases, V lost 2 bases, and 4 bases had no gene match. Germline CDR1 is LGHNA and CDR2 is YSLEER. CDR3 region: CASSQYRQGDEQFF. CDR3 DNA sequence: TGCGCCAGCAGCCAATACCGACAGGGGGATGAGCAGTTCTTC.

This sequence joins TRBV7-3 and TRBJ2-7; D tentatively fits TRBD1 or TRBD2 (6 bases each). Trimming removed 5 bases at V and 3 bases at J, with 14 bases between. This CDR3 is built from 14 residues. The V gene's germline CDR1 is SGHTA and CDR2 FQGTGA. The CDR3: CASSPGGGIYEQYF. CDR3 coding DNA: TGTGCCAGCAGCCCCGGAGGGGGAATCTACGAGCAGTACTTC.

The chain combines TRBV4-2 with TRBJ2-1; the D gene is possibly TRBD2 (6 bases). Germline V CDR1 and CDR2: LGHNA, YNFKEQ. The CDR3 sequence is 15 residues long. Deletions cut 5 bases from V and 7 bases from J, with 18 bases between. CDR3 loop: CASSGDGGFVNEQFF. The CDR3 coding sequence is TGTGCCAGCAGCGGGGACGGGGGTTTCGTTAATGAGCAGTTCTTC.

The table lists this clone with a count of one. This chain connects TRBV28 to TRBJ2-1; D perhaps matches TRBD2 (5 bases). This CDR3 spans 15 amino acids. Deletions cut 7 bases from V and 2 bases from J, with 15 bases between. The germline CDR1 and CDR2 sequences are MDHEN and SYDVKM. CDR3 coding DNA: TGTGCCAGCACTCCGATGGCGGGCACCTACAATGAGCAGTTCTTC. The encoded protein is CASTPMAGTYNEQFF. The complete variable domain, with remaining parts taken from reference TRBV28 and TRBJ2-1, reads DVKVTQSSRYLVKRTGEKVFLECVQDMDHENMFWYRQDPGLGLRLIYFSYDVKMKEKGDIPEGYSVSREKKERFSLILESASTNQTSMYLCASTPMAGTYNEQFFGPGTRLTVL.

DNA for the CDR3: TGTGCCAGCAGCTTAGTCCCAGGGAGTTCCGGCTATGGCTACACCTTC. Protein sequence: CASSLVPGSSGYGYTF. The V and J genes are TRBV7-8 and TRBJ1-2; possibly TRBD1 for D (5 bases). The CDR3 runs 16 residues. The V gene's germline CDR1 is SGHVS and CDR2 FQNEAQ. Trimming removed 1 base from V and 4 bases from J, with 16 bases in between.

This rearrangement joins TRBV15 to TRBJ1-5; possible D gene TRBD1, 6 bases. V dropped 5 bases and J dropped 7 bases, with 9 bases sitting between them. CDR1 and CDR2 (germline): LNHNV, YYDKDF (reference sequence). The CDR3 sequence is 12 residues long. CDR3 sequence: CATSQGRQPQHF. The DNA of the CDR3 is TGTGCCACCAGCCAGGGGCGACAGCCCCAGCATTTT.

The gene calls are TRBV4-1 and TRBJ1-5; 7 bases fit TRBD1. The CDR3 extends over 14 amino acids. Germline values: CDR1 MGHRA, CDR2 YSYEKL. V lost 4 bases to trimming and J lost 4 bases; unmatched junction nucleotides: 4. Here the CDR3 DNA reads TGCGCCAGCAGCCCCGGGGACAGTAATCAGCCCCAGCATTTT. Protein: CASSPGDSNQPQHF.

The chain recombines TRBV29-1 with TRBJ2-1, with 11 bases fitting TRBD1. V shed 3 bases, J shed 7 bases, and the junction held 11 bases outside the gene matches. The CDR3 extends over 16 amino acids. Germline CDR1 and CDR2: SQVTM and ANQGSEA. This CDR3 reads CSVDRWWDRGDNEQFF. The CDR3 DNA reads as TGCAGCGTTGATCGGTGGTGGGACAGGGGGGATAATGAGCAGTTCTTC.

The chain uses TRBV19 and TRBJ2-1, with D possibly matching TRBD2 (6 bases). Looked up from germline, CDR1 is LNHDA and CDR2 is SQIVND (reference sequence). There are 16 residues in the CDR3. V was shortened by 6 bases and J by 0 bases, with 15 bases between the two germline ends. The CDR3 DNA follows: TGTGCCAGTAGCGCCTTAGCGGCCGTCTCCTACAATGAGCAGTTCTTC. The encoded protein is CASSALAAVSYNEQFF.

V usage is TRBV30 and J usage is TRBJ1-1; D is unclear. V gave up 0 bases and J gave up 0 bases, with 8 bases separating them. Germline-derived CDR1 and CDR2 are GTSNPN and SVGIG (reference sequence). This CDR3 has 14 amino acids. CDR3 protein: CAWSVGGMNTEAFF. Written as DNA, the CDR3 is TGTGCCTGGAGTGTGGGAGGGATGAACACTGAAGCTTTCTTT.

The V and J genes are TRBV7-2 and TRBJ1-1, with D uncertain. The CDR3 extends over 15 amino acids. The ends were cut back, 5 bases at V and 4 bases at J, with 17 bases in the middle. CDR1 and CDR2 (germline): SGHTA, FQGNSA. The CDR3 spells CASSRPPGEVTEAFF. The CDR3 bases are TGTGCCAGCAGCAGACCTCCCGGTGAAGTCACTGAAGCTTTCTTT. Using reference TRBV7-2 and TRBJ1-1 for the parts outside the CDR3, the full variable domain is GAGVSQSPSNKVTEKGKDVELRCDPISGHTALYWYRQSLGQGLEFLIYFQGNSAPDKSGLPSDRFSAERTGGSVSTLTIQRTQQEDSAVYLCASSRPPGEVTEAFFGQGTRLTVV.

The rearrangement links TRBV6-1 to TRBJ1-6, with D unclear. V lost 0 bases to trimming and J lost 14 bases, with 8 bases between them. Germline V gene sequence: CDR1 MNHNS, CDR2 SASEGT. The CDR3 spans 12 residues. CDR3 sequence reads: CASSEAVGTLHF. CDR3 nucleotide sequence: TGTGCCAGCAGTGAAGCGGTGGGGACCCTCCACTTT.

V is TRBV6-2 or TRBV6-3 and J is TRBJ1-5; the D gene is possibly TRBD1 (6 bases). The CDR3 is made up of 16 amino acids. Germline V gives CDR1 MNHEY, CDR2 SVGEGT. Trimming cost V 4 bases and J 5 bases, with 18 bases left between them. The CDR3, as DNA: TGTGCCAGCAGTTTCGGACAGCCCGGGGGCTATCAGCCCCAGCATTTT. It is translated as CASSFGQPGGYQPQHF.

The gene calls are TRBV7-8 and TRBJ1-3, with TRBD1 identical over 7 bases. This CDR3 spans 18 amino acids. CDR1 and CDR2 from the germline V gene are SGHVS and FQNEAQ. J lost 0 bases, V lost 5 bases, and 13 bases had no gene match. The DNA for the CDR3 is TGTGCCAGCAGCGTGCGGGTGGGACAGACCCGCTCTGGAAACACCATATATTTT. Protein: CASSVRVGQTRSGNTIYF. The variable domain in full, completed from reference TRBV7-8 and TRBJ1-3, reads GAGVSQSPRYKVAKRGQDVALRCDPISGHVSLFWYQQALGQGPEFLTYFQNEAQLDKSGLPSDRFFAERPEGSVSTLKIQRTQQEDSAVYLCASSVRVGQTRSGNTIYFGEGSWLTVV.

The rearrangement links TRBV6-5 to TRBJ1-1; possible D gene TRBD1, 5 bases. V was pared by 8 bases and J by 0 bases, with 10 bases between. CDR3 length: 13 amino acids. Germline V gene lookup returns CDR1 MNHEY and CDR2 SVGAGI. The CDR3 nucleotides are TGTGCCAGCGAAGGGACGATGAACACTGAAGCTTTCTTT. Translating it yields CASEGTMNTEAFF.

The gene calls are TRBV11-3 and TRBJ2-5; possible D gene TRBD2, 7 bases. This CDR3 spans 12 amino acids. Trimming removed 5 bases at V and 5 bases at J, with 9 bases between. CDR1 is SGHNT and CDR2 is YENEEA in the germline V gene. The CDR3 sequence: CASSRGAETQYF. The CDR3, as DNA: TGTGCCAGCAGCCGGGGGGCGGAGACCCAGTACTTC.

The chain uses TRBV15 and TRBJ1-5; unclear D gene. The CDR3 runs 16 residues. CDR1 LNHNV and CDR2 YYDKDF come from the germline V gene (reference sequence). Trimming cost V 1 base and J 1 base, with 11 bases left between them. CDR3 residues: CATSRVGRISNQPQHF. For the CDR3, the DNA is TGTGCCACCAGCAGAGTAGGTCGGATAAGCAATCAGCCCCAGCATTTT.

This chain links TRBV7-9 with TRBJ2-1; D possibly corresponds to TRBD1 (5 bases). Between the trimmed V and J ends, which lost 4 bases and 6 bases, there was a span of 13 bases. CDR3 size: 14 residues. CDR1 is SEHNR and CDR2 is FQNEAQ in the germline V gene (reference sequence). The CDR3 sequence: CASSSSRVGNEQFF. CDR3 nucleotide sequence: TGTGCCAGCAGCTCAAGCAGGGTAGGCAATGAGCAGTTCTTC.

V is TRBV2 and J is TRBJ2-1; weak D call: TRBD2 (6 bases). Trimming removed 7 bases from V and 0 bases from J, with 10 bases in between. CDR1 and CDR2 from the germline V gene are SNHLY and FYNNEI. CDR3 length equals 14 residues. The CDR3 spells CASTFSGSYNEQFF. Written as DNA, the CDR3 is TGTGCCAGCACTTTTAGCGGCTCCTACAATGAGCAGTTCTTC. The variable domain in full, with the rest retrieved from reference TRBV2 and TRBJ2-1, is EPEVTQTPSHQVTQMGQEVILRCVPISNHLYFYWYRQILGQKVEFLVSFYNNEISEKSEIFDDQFSVERPDGSNFTLKIRSTKLEDSAMYFCASTFSGSYNEQFFGPGTRLTVL.

The chain recombines TRBV7-3 with TRBJ2-5; 7 bases fit TRBD1. Trimming at V came to 6 bases and at J to 5 bases, leaving 12 bases not matched to a gene. Germline CDR1 is SGHTA and CDR2 is FQGTGA. CDR3 length equals 15 residues. The DNA for the CDR3 is TGTGCCAGCAGTAAAGGGGGCGCGTTTTTGGAGACCCAGTACTTC. This codes for CASSKGGAFLETQYF. Together with reference TRBV7-3 and TRBJ2-5, the CDR3 gives the full variable domain: GAGVSQTPSNKVTEKGKYVELRCDPISGHTALYWYRQSLGQGPEFLIYFQGTGAADDSGLPNDRFFAVRPEGSVSTLKIQRTERGDSAVYLCASSKGGAFLETQYFGPGTRLLVL.

The chain links TRBV28 to TRBJ2-2; 10 nucleotides agree with TRBD2. The germline CDR1 and CDR2 sequences are MDHEN and SYDVKM. This CDR3 comprises 17 residues. The V gene end was trimmed by 3 bases and the J gene end by 3 bases; junction bases not matched to a gene: 7. In DNA form, the CDR3 reads TGTGCCAGCAGTTTCGCGGGAGCGGGGGGGTACACCGGGGAGCTGTTTTTT. Translation gives CASSFAGAGGYTGELFF.

The chain joins TRBV6-6 to TRBJ1-6, with 9 nucleotides matching TRBD1. With 6 bases clipped from V and 9 bases from J, the junction kept 12 bases outside the gene matches. Germline V CDR1 and CDR2: MNHNY, SVGAGI (reference sequence). The CDR3 contains 16 residues. DNA for the CDR3: TGTGCCAGCAGCCGGACAGGGGAACAGGGGCGTTCACCCCTCCACTTT. Encoded protein: CASSRTGEQGRSPLHF.

This clone was seen more than once but under ten times. The chain joins TRBV21-1 to TRBJ2-2; no check of the table's D call, TRBD2, against the DNA was made. TRBV21-1 is listed as a pseudogene. This CDR3 spans 11 amino acids. The CDR3, as DNA: TGTGCAAACTCCGGCACCGGGGAGCTGTTTTTT. Residues: CANSGTGELFF.